In this sample, the clone carrying this TCR beta chain turned up many times. Its target is not known. According to the study, TCR beta libraries were built with iRepertoire HTBI primers and CDR3-region Arm-PCR. TCRdb redid the calling of the multiplex PCR reads with MiXCR, one entry per CDR3 protein. The repertoire holds about 540,000 distinct CDR3 sequences, with around an eighth as singletons. This entry is derived from a study of regulatory T cells in long-lasting Graves disease. Study-level points and caveats: Persistent patients had more shared public clonotypes (under 3,000) than new patients (roughly 900). Among samples with persistent disease, TRBV28, TRBJ1-2 and TRBJ2-5 were favored. The work looked only at peripheral blood and did not look at thyroid tissue.

The germline V gene encodes CDR1 SGHTA and CDR2 FQGNSA. The V and J ends lost 5 bases and 4 bases respectively, with 21 bases between them. The CDR3 loop spans 16 amino acids. Time point reported: newly diagnosed GD, antithyroid drugs for less than 3 months. Construction of the TCR library relied on RNA isolated from PBMCs. These data were likewise used in another study, on T cells in Graves' hyperthyroidism and ophthalmopathy. As that study records: No ophthalmopathy progression within 18 months constituted stable Graves' hyperthyroidism.

The sequence was collected from a young man with Graves disease. The chain combines TRBV7-2 with TRBJ2-7, with D tentatively TRBD2 (5 bases). The sample consisted of peripheral blood mononuclear cells (PBMCs), taken at new diagnosis, from a patient treated with antithyroid drugs. The CDR3 bases are TGTGCCAGCAGCCAATTGTCCCGAGGGAATTCGTACGAGCAGTACTTC. This codes for CASSQLSRGNSYEQYF.